This TCR beta chain was recorded in a study of T cell responses to AZD1222 COVID-19 vaccine. A remark on this clone: Its specificity is not known.

V was clipped by 1 base and J by 0 bases, with 10 bases between them. This CDR3 is 16 amino acids long. The germline V gene encodes CDR1 SGHTA and CDR2 FQGNSA. TCRdb keeps only in-frame clones here, not all; method: immunoSEQ multiplex PCR. This sample has approximately 220,000 clones, with about 92% found just once. Study-level findings and limits: Females outnumbered males among donors, who were mostly white British; clonal diversity was possibly underestimated. The study reported that nearly half of spike-specific TCRs target unmutated variant regions. Repertoire sampling occurred only after the peak T cell response.

This TCR was recovered from an adult in good health. The material was peripheral blood, obtained on day 0 of MenACWY control vaccination. The rearrangement joins TRBV7-2 to TRBJ1-3; D is possibly TRBD1 (5 bases). The CDR3 loop reads CASSLGGLGSGNTIYF. CDR3 nucleotide sequence: TGTGCCAGCAGCTTAGGGGGGTTGGGCTCTGGAAACACCATATATTTT.